Listed here are 13 T cell receptor beta chains from one sample, sequenced in a study of cytotoxic CD8 clonotypes in ibrutinib-treated CLL. Data came from immunoSEQ multiplex PCR; TCRdb stores just in-frame clones and leaves some out. Among over 200,000 clones listed, more than 65% were seen once. Sequenced material: PBMCs, taken after 12 months of ibrutinib treatment. These receptors were taken from a human donor with chronic lymphocytic leukemia.

V gene TRBV7-3 combines with J gene TRBJ2-5; 7 bases map to TRBD1. The CDR3 consists of 14 residues. V was clipped by 5 bases and J by 4 bases; unmatched bases: 7. In germline, CDR1 is SGHTA, CDR2 FQGTGA. Here the CDR3 reads CASSLAGGGETQYF. In DNA, the CDR3 is TGTGCCAGCAGCCTAGCAGGGGGTGGAGAGACCCAGTACTTC. Full variable domain (outside the CDR3, taken from reference TRBV7-3 and TRBJ2-5): GAGVSQTPSNKVTEKGKYVELRCDPISGHTALYWYRQSLGQGPEFLIYFQGTGAADDSGLPNDRFFAVRPEGSVSTLKIQRTERGDSAVYLCASSLAGGGETQYFGPGTRLLVL.

A single count supports this clone. The chain is built from TRBV5-1 and TRBJ2-5; a weak D match, TRBD2 (6 bases). Between the trimmed V and J ends, which lost 1 base and 2 bases, there was a span of 15 bases. Per germline, CDR1 SGHRS and CDR2 YFSETQ. The CDR3 consists of 16 residues. CDR3 region: CASSLRGLTNQETQYF. In DNA, the CDR3 is TGCGCCAGCAGCTTGCGGGGGTTGACAAATCAAGAGACCCAGTACTTC. The whole variable domain, filled in from reference TRBV5-1 and TRBJ2-5, reads KAGVTQTPRYLIKTRGQQVTLSCSPISGHRSVSWYQQTPGQGLQFLFEYFSETQRNKGNFPGRFSGRQFSNSRSEMNVSTLELGDSALYLCASSLRGLTNQETQYFGPGTRLLVL.

The chain recombines TRBV19 with TRBJ1-1; D gene uncertain. The CDR3 totals 8 residues. CDR1 is LNHDA and CDR2 is SQIVND in the germline V gene (reference sequence). The CDR3 here is CADLEAFF. DNA of the CDR3: TGTGCGGACCTAGAGGCTTTCTTT. The full variable domain, completed using reference TRBV19 and TRBJ1-1, is DGGITQSPKYLFRKEGQNVTLSCEQNLNHDAMYWYRQDPGQGLRLIYYSQIVNDFQKGDIAEGYSVSREKKESFPLTVTSAQKNPTAFYLCADLEAFFGQGTRLTVV.

This sequence joins TRBV27 and TRBJ1-2; D is unresolved. Per the germline V gene, CDR1 is MNHEY and CDR2 is SMNVEV (reference sequence). The CDR3 runs 11 residues. The V end was cut by 3 bases, the J end by 7 bases, with 6 bases between. The CDR3 protein is CASSFSPGYTF. The CDR3 DNA reads as TGTGCCAGCAGTTTTTCCCCTGGCTACACCTTC.

The chain links TRBV27 to TRBJ1-6, with TRBD1 as a possible D gene (6 bases). The CDR3 spans 15 residues. Germline-derived CDR1 and CDR2 are MNHEY and SMNVEV (reference sequence). V lost 4 bases and J lost 10, with 17 bases in between. The CDR3 nucleotides read TGTGCCAGCAGTTGGGAAGGGGGTATTTTCTCACCCCTCCACTTT. Translating it yields CASSWEGGIFSPLHF.

This clone has more than one count but fewer than ten. The V and J genes are TRBV29-1 and TRBJ1-1, with 7 bases lining up with TRBD1. V dropped 8 bases and J dropped 0; count of bases not matched to a gene: 12. The V gene's germline CDR1 is SQVTM and CDR2 ANQGSEA. The CDR3 contains 15 residues. DNA of the CDR3: TGCAGCTCTGGTGGACAGGAGTCGATGAACACTGAAGCTTTCTTT. Protein product: CSSGGQESMNTEAFF.

This chain connects TRBV9 to TRBJ1-1; TRBD1 is a possible D gene (5 bases). This CDR3 region has 12 residues. The germline V gene has CDR1 SGDLS and CDR2 YYNGEE. The ends were cut back, 0 bases at V and 9 bases at J, with 9 bases in the middle. The CDR3 bases are TGTGCCAGCAGCGTAGCGGGGGGAAAAGCTTTCTTT. Translating gives CASSVAGGKAFF.

This clone occurred a few times. V usage is TRBV4-2 and J usage is TRBJ1-6, with D hard to call. Germline loops: CDR1 LGHNA, CDR2 YNFKEQ. The CDR3 sequence is 18 residues long. Trimming shortened V by 0 bases and J by 0 bases, and 12 bases separated the two germline ends. CDR3 residues: CASSQDRGPSSYNSPLHF. The DNA for the CDR3 is TGTGCCAGCAGCCAAGATCGTGGCCCGAGCTCCTATAATTCACCCCTCCACTTT.

This chain joins TRBV11-2 and TRBJ1-2; D remains unclear. This CDR3 has 13 residues. Germline V CDR1 and CDR2: SGHAT, FQNNGV. V lost 5 bases and J 0 bases, leaving 7 bases between the germline ends. The CDR3 nucleotides are TGTGCCAGCAGCCCCCAAACTAACTATGGCTACACCTTC. Protein: CASSPQTNYGYTF.

This clone has a handful of counts. In DNA form, the CDR3 reads TGCGCCAGCAGCCCACGGGACCGACCAAACCAAGAGACCCAGTACTTC. It specifies CASSPRDRPNQETQYF. The V gene is TRBV4-1, the J gene TRBJ2-5; D may match TRBD1 or TRBD2 (5 bases each). Germline loops: CDR1 MGHRA, CDR2 YSYEKL. This CDR3 has 16 residues. The V gene lost 4 bases and the J gene lost 0 bases, with 15 bases spanning the gap.

This clone was seen only a few times. This sequence joins TRBV6-6 and TRBJ1-6, with 8 bases that match TRBD1. The V gene end was trimmed by 7 bases and the J gene end by 9 bases; junction bases not matched to a gene: 5. Germline V gives CDR1 MNHNY, CDR2 SVGAGI (reference sequence). CDR3 length: 13 residues. CDR3 loop: CASMDREGSPLHF. The CDR3 DNA is TGTGCCAGCATGGACAGGGAGGGTTCACCCCTCCACTTT.

The rearrangement links TRBV5-1 to TRBJ1-3; D perhaps matches TRBD1 (5 bases). V gave up 3 bases and J gave up 3 bases, with 16 bases separating them. The CDR3 extends over 16 amino acids. CDR1 SGHRS and CDR2 YFSETQ come from the germline V gene. This CDR3 reads CASSSYGTAVGNTIYF. In DNA form, the CDR3 reads TGCGCCAGCAGCTCCTATGGGACGGCGGTTGGAAACACCATATATTTT.

The rearrangement joins TRBV14 to TRBJ1-2; TRBD1 agrees at 8 bases. CDR3 length: 15 residues. V lost 6 bases, J lost 4 bases, and 10 bases stayed unmatched. Germline CDR1 SGHDN, CDR2 FVKESK. CDR3 nucleotide sequence: TGTGCCAGCAGTAATACCGGGACAGGAAGCTATGGCTACACCTTC. It translates to CASSNTGTGSYGYTF.